This record looks at one TCR beta chain sequence and its context. Its cognate antigen is unknown. Each HIV participant was treated in the United States. The data are from a study of long-term antiretroviral therapy in people with HIV. Study-level information: It was about a decade after the earliest samples that the 2015 immediate-ART recommendation appeared.

Trimming cost V 1 base and J 4 bases, with 13 bases left between them. The germline CDR1 and CDR2 sequences are SGHTA and FQGTGA. This CDR3 is built from 15 residues. Run at survey level, the immunoSEQ assay was version v3.0. The data were produced by immunoSEQ multiplex PCR, yet TCRdb's version contains in-frame clones alone and is incomplete. This table has roughly 10,000 clones, around 77% appearing once. Overall study results and limits: The blood, collected between 2004 and 2017, was possibly taken under older ART regimens. Relative to transplant donor controls, diversity remained lower despite increasing after ART.

Specimen: unsorted PBMCs, collected 0.4 years before starting antiretroviral therapy. The rearrangement links TRBV7-3 to TRBJ1-2; the D gene is possibly TRBD1 (6 bases). The TCR comes from a man aged 25-45 years with HIV. The CDR3 here is CASSLMGGAGYGYTF. The DNA for the CDR3 is TGTGCCAGCAGCTTAATGGGGGGCGCCGGCTATGGCTACACCTTC.